This TCR beta chain was recovered during a study of molecular identifiers for immune sequencing clone quantification. General observations from the study: Over 98% of effector molecules, yet under 1% of naive-cell molecules, were held by clones above 20 RNA copies.

A CD8+CD4-CCR7+CD45RA+ gate was used to sort naive CD8 T cells. As for this clonotype: What it binds is unknown. A read error may be the cause here, since a much bigger clone is one base away.

The CDR3 consists of 15 residues. V was trimmed by 4 bases and J by 4 bases, leaving 15 bases between them. Germline values: CDR1 SGHDT, CDR2 YYEEEE. TCRdb fed the PCR reads into MiXCR, producing one record per CDR3 protein. The sample has hundreds of thousands of distinct CDR3 sequences; 25% are singletons. This TCR derives from a human donor in good health. Some libraries in this study had Jurkat cell RNA spiked in. The sample was naive CD8+ T cells from blood, with Jurkat cell RNA spiked in. Subset noted: FACS-sorted CD8+CD4-CCR7+CD45RA+ naive T cells. The chain carries TRBV5-6 and TRBJ2-1; D perhaps matches TRBD2 (6 bases). The CDR3 loop reads CASSTGTGAYNEQFF. CDR3 sequence (DNA): TGTGCCAGCAGCACGGGGACTGGAGCATACAATGAGCAGTTCTTC.